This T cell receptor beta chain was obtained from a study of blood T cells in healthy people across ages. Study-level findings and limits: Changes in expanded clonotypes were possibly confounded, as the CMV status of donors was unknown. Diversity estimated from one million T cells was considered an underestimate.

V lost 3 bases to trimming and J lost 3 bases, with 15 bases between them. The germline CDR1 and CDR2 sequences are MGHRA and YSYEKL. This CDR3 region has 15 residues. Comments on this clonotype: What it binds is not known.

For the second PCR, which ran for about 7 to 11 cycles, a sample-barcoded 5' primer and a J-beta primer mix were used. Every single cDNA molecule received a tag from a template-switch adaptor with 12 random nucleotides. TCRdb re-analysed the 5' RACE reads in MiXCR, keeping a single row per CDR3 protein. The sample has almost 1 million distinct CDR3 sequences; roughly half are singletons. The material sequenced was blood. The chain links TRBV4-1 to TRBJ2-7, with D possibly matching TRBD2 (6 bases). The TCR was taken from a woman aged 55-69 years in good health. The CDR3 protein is CASSHYSGGVYEQYF. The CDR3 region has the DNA TGCGCCAGCAGCCATTATTCTGGCGGGGTCTACGAGCAGTACTTC.